These 27 T cell receptor beta chains were sequenced from one sample in a study of OX40 agonist ivuxolimab in advanced cancers. Sequencing used immunoSEQ multiplex PCR; TCRdb keeps in-frame clones, though not all of them. This sample has fewer than 35,000 clones, with roughly 79% found just once. Sample: CD4+ or CD8+ T cells sorted from blood, taken in a trial of the OX40 agonist ivuxolimab. The receptors were sampled from an adult with an advanced solid tumor such as melanoma, head and neck, liver or kidney cancer.

The gene calls are TRBV2 and TRBJ2-4; D possibly corresponds to TRBD2 (5 bases). Germline V gene lookup returns CDR1 SNHLY and CDR2 FYNNEI. V was cut by 5 bases and J by 3 bases, with 14 bases left in between. The CDR3 loop spans 15 amino acids. This CDR3 reads CASSIRGSGKNIQYF. For the CDR3, the DNA is TGTGCCAGCAGTATACGGGGAAGCGGCAAAAACATTCAGTACTTC. The full variable domain, completed using reference TRBV2 and TRBJ2-4, is EPEVTQTPSHQVTQMGQEVILRCVPISNHLYFYWYRQILGQKVEFLVSFYNNEISEKSEIFDDQFSVERPDGSNFTLKIRSTKLEDSAMYFCASSIRGSGKNIQYFGAGTRLSVL.

This clone was found a few times. This chain uses TRBV19 with TRBJ2-3; D unclear. CDR1 is LNHDA and CDR2 is SQIVND in the germline V gene (reference sequence). This CDR3 contains 15 residues. V lost 9 bases and J 2 bases, leaving 18 bases between the germline ends. CDR3 sequence: CASFNVFLLTDTQYF. In DNA form, the CDR3 reads TGTGCCAGCTTTAACGTTTTTCTACTCACAGATACGCAGTATTTT.

This clone was seen only once. The gene calls are TRBV18 and TRBJ2-1; 8 nucleotides align to TRBD1. The CDR3 sequence is 14 residues long. Germline CDR1 reads KGHSH; CDR2 reads LQKENI. V lost 2 bases and J lost 7; bases outside the gene matches: 4. CDR3 sequence: CASSPVQGVNEQFF. For the CDR3, the DNA is TGTGCCAGCTCACCAGTACAGGGGGTGAATGAGCAGTTCTTC. Filled out from reference TRBV18 and TRBJ2-1, the complete variable domain reads NAGVMQNPRHLVRRRGQEARLRCSPMKGHSHVYWYRQLPEEGLKFMVYLQKENIIDESGMPKERFSAEFPKEGPSILRIQQVVRGDSAAYFCASSPVQGVNEQFFGPGTRLTVL.

The CDR3 is CASSPRQGMGYTF. CDR3 DNA sequence: TGTGCCAGCAGCCCCCGACAGGGAATGGGCTACACCTTC. The chain links TRBV7-8 to TRBJ1-2; 7 nucleotides match TRBD1. CDR1 and CDR2 (germline): SGHVS, FQNEAQ. Germline trimming cut 5 bases from V and 8 bases from J; bases unmatched to any gene: 8. The CDR3 is made up of 13 amino acids.

The chain links TRBV5-6 to TRBJ1-2, with D tentatively TRBD1 (5 bases). The germline V and J ends were trimmed by 0 bases and 7 bases, with 10 bases remaining between them. CDR1 is SGHDT and CDR2 is YYEEEE in the germline V gene. The CDR3 covers 13 residues. Written as DNA, the CDR3 is TGTGCCAGCAGCTTGGTGGGACCGACTGGCTACACCTTC. It translates to CASSLVGPTGYTF.

CDR3 coding DNA: TGTGCCAGCAGTCCCCCGACCGGACCAAACTATGGCTACACCTTC. It encodes CASSPPTGPNYGYTF. J is TRBJ1-2 and V is TRBV5-6; the D is unclear. This CDR3 has 15 residues. V gave up 5 bases and J gave up 2 bases, with 16 bases separating them. Germline-derived CDR1 and CDR2 are SGHDT and YYEEEE.

V and J are TRBV2 and TRBJ1-5, with a tentative D call TRBD1 (5 bases). The ends were cut back, 6 bases at V and 2 bases at J, with 14 bases in the middle. The CDR3 runs 15 residues. CDR1 is SNHLY and CDR2 is FYNNEI in the germline V gene. CDR3 bases: TGTGCCAGCAGGTCCCGGGGCCCGGGCAATCAGCCCCAGCATTTT. Amino acid sequence: CASRSRGPGNQPQHF. The full variable domain, in which reference TRBV2 and TRBJ1-5 provide the parts outside the CDR3, is EPEVTQTPSHQVTQMGQEVILRCVPISNHLYFYWYRQILGQKVEFLVSFYNNEISEKSEIFDDQFSVERPDGSNFTLKIRSTKLEDSAMYFCASRSRGPGNQPQHFGDGTRLSIL.

The rearrangement uses TRBV19 and TRBJ1-3; 7 bases are shared with TRBD1. Germline loops: CDR1 LNHDA, CDR2 SQIVND (reference sequence). The V gene end was trimmed by 6 bases and the J gene end by 1 base; junction bases not matched to a gene: 6. The CDR3 has 15 residues. This CDR3 is CASRNRGNSGNTIYF. CDR3 DNA sequence: TGTGCCAGTAGAAACAGGGGAAATTCTGGAAACACCATATATTTT.

The chain uses TRBV19 and TRBJ2-3; D gene ambiguous. The CDR3 contains 14 residues. V dropped 5 bases and J dropped 0 bases, with 9 bases sitting between them. Germline CDR1 and CDR2: LNHDA and SQIVND (reference sequence). This CDR3 reads CASSVQQSTDTQYF. CDR3 sequence (DNA): TGTGCCAGTAGTGTCCAACAGAGCACAGATACGCAGTATTTT.

Turning to this clone: Other DNA sequences within the sample encode an identical CDR3. The chain joins TRBV4-2 to TRBJ2-2; D not certain. This CDR3 is 14 amino acids long. Trimming left V 0 bases short and J 5 bases short, with 7 bases between. The germline gives CDR1 LGHNA, CDR2 YNFKEQ. In nucleotides, the CDR3 is TGTGCCAGCAGCCAAGATGGCTCGACCGGGGAGCTGTTTTTT. Its protein is CASSQDGSTGELFF.

The chain is built from TRBV19 and TRBJ2-6; 9 nucleotides agree with TRBD1. Germline trimming cut 7 bases from V and 2 bases from J; bases unmatched to any gene: 9. CDR1 is LNHDA, CDR2 SQIVND, per germline (reference sequence). This CDR3 is built from 17 residues. The CDR3 nucleotides read TGTGCCAGTACAGTAGGGACAGGGCGTACTGGGGCCAACGTCCTGACTTTC. Its protein is CASTVGTGRTGANVLTF.

This chain links TRBV28 with TRBJ2-2; possibly TRBD1 or TRBD2 for D (5 bases each). This CDR3 is built from 16 residues. Germline V gives CDR1 MDHEN, CDR2 SYDVKM. The V end was cut by 7 bases, the J end by 7 bases, with 22 bases between. In DNA, the CDR3 is TGTGCCAGCACCCCGCCCGGTGGGGGACGAGTCGGGGAGCTGTTTTTT. Protein: CASTPPGGGRVGELFF.

Notes on this clone: The junction and the germline gene differ at one end; a read error may be behind it. This rearrangement joins TRBV6-6 to TRBJ1-1, with D unclear. CDR1 and CDR2 from the germline V gene are MNHNY and SVGAGI (reference sequence). The CDR3 is 14 residues long. In DNA form, the CDR3 reads TGTGCCAGCAGTAACTCTGCGGAAATTGGGTCGGCTTTCTTT. This codes for CASSNSAEIGSAFF.

This rearrangement joins TRBV19 to TRBJ1-2; 8 bases align to TRBD1. Germline V CDR1 and CDR2: LNHDA, SQIVND (reference sequence). V shed 3 bases and J 4 bases; nucleotides not matched to a gene: 7. This CDR3 spans 15 amino acids. CDR3 region: CASSISAGTGYGYTF. CDR3 DNA sequence: TGTGCCAGTAGTATCTCCGCCGGGACAGGCTATGGCTACACCTTC.

This clone has only one observation. The chain is built from TRBV6-5 and TRBJ1-3, with D hard to call. This CDR3 contains 16 residues. V was cut by 2 bases and J by 0 bases, with 11 bases left in between. Per germline, CDR1 MNHEY and CDR2 SVGAGI. CDR3 coding DNA: TGTGCCAGCAGTTACACGGCAACCAGCTCTGGAAACACCATATATTTT. Translated, it gives CASSYTATSSGNTIYF.

This clone came up once. The chain employs TRBV7-4 and TRBJ1-2; D is unclear. This CDR3 is 13 amino acids long. V was shortened by 5 bases and J by 7 bases, with 14 bases between the two germline ends. Germline CDR1 reads SGHVT; CDR2 reads SQSDAQ. CDR3 in DNA: TGTGCCAGCAGCCATCCGACGGCTTTTGGCTACACCTTC. This translates into CASSHPTAFGYTF.

V and J are TRBV6-6 and TRBJ1-1; D is unclear. Per the germline V gene, CDR1 is MNHNY and CDR2 is SVGAGI (reference sequence). This CDR3 comprises 14 residues. Between the trimmed V and J ends, which lost 8 bases and 7 bases, there was a span of 20 bases. This chain's CDR3 is CASLHTRDLFEAFF. CDR3 nucleotide sequence: TGTGCCAGCCTACACACCAGAGACCTTTTTGAAGCTTTCTTT.

The rearrangement uses TRBV7-2 and TRBJ1-1; the match to TRBD1 covers 7 bases. With 4 bases clipped from V and 7 bases from J, the junction kept 12 bases outside the gene matches. CDR1 is SGHTA and CDR2 is FQGNSA in the germline V gene. This CDR3 contains 15 residues. The CDR3 loop reads CASSYPGTVKGEAFF. For the CDR3, the DNA is TGTGCCAGCAGCTACCCTGGGACAGTGAAAGGTGAAGCTTTCTTT.

The gene calls are TRBV12-5 and TRBJ1-5; D unresolved. The CDR3 is 16 amino acids. The V gene's germline CDR1 is LGHNT and CDR2 FRNRAP. The germline V and J ends were trimmed by 0 bases and 11 bases, with 20 bases remaining between them. CDR3 coding DNA: TGTGCTAGTGGTTTGGTACAAGGAGGGCGGCTTTTGGCCCAGCATTTT. Protein: CASGLVQGGRLLAQHF. Looking up the rest from reference TRBV12-5 and TRBJ1-5 gives the full variable domain: DARVTQTPRHKVTEMGQEVTMRCQPILGHNTVFWYRQTMMQGLELLAYFRNRAPLDDSGMPKDRFSAEMPDATLATLKIQPSEPRDSAVYFCASGLVQGGRLLAQHFGDGTRLSIL.

The chain employs TRBV7-2 and TRBJ1-1; D ambiguous. Germline CDR1 reads SGHTA; CDR2 reads FQGNSA. V lost 2 bases to trimming and J lost 6 bases, with 10 bases between them. This CDR3 region has 13 residues. The CDR3 here is CASSLLRESEAFF. CDR3 DNA sequence: TGTGCCAGCAGCTTACTGAGGGAATCTGAAGCTTTCTTT.

The genes are TRBV7-3 and TRBJ2-3; TRBD2 agrees at 7 bases. Germline lookup yields CDR1 SGHTA and CDR2 FQGTGA. The CDR3 loop spans 18 amino acids. The trim removed 5 bases at V and 4 bases at J, leaving 18 bases unmatched. The CDR3 DNA follows: TGTGCCAGCAGCCCTCTGGGGGGAGACACCCGGGGGGCAGATACGCAGTATTTT. This encodes CASSPLGGDTRGADTQYF. Full variable domain (rest looked up from reference TRBV7-3 and TRBJ2-3): GAGVSQTPSNKVTEKGKYVELRCDPISGHTALYWYRQSLGQGPEFLIYFQGTGAADDSGLPNDRFFAVRPEGSVSTLKIQRTERGDSAVYLCASSPLGGDTRGADTQYFGPGTRLTVL.

The rearrangement joins TRBV11-1 to TRBJ1-2; D gene unclear. Germline-derived CDR1 and CDR2 are SGHAT and FQDESV (reference sequence). The V end lost 3 bases, the J end lost 4 bases, and 15 bases lay between the germline ends. The CDR3 is 15 residues long. The CDR3 sequence is CASSFQAGKTYGYTF. The CDR3 DNA sequence: TGTGCCAGCAGCTTTCAGGCTGGAAAGACCTATGGCTACACCTTC. The entire variable domain, with the rest obtained from reference TRBV11-1 and TRBJ1-2, is as follows: EAEVAQSPRYKITEKSQAVAFWCDPISGHATLYWYRQILGQGPELLVQFQDESVVDDSQLPKDRFSAERLKGVDSTLKIQPAELGDSAMYLCASSFQAGKTYGYTFGSGTRLTVV.

This clone is a singleton in its sample. The genes are TRBV28 and TRBJ1-4; D is perhaps TRBD1 (5 bases). The germline gives CDR1 MDHEN, CDR2 SYDVKM. The CDR3 runs 12 residues. The CDR3 coding sequence is TGTGCGGGAGGGGCCTTCAATGAAAAACTGTTTTTT. Translated, it gives CAGGAFNEKLFF.

The DNA of the CDR3 is TGTGCCAGCTCACCATACGGATACACTGAAGCTTTCTTT. This sequence encodes CASSPYGYTEAFF. The chain is built from TRBV18 and TRBJ1-1; D unresolved. The CDR3 length is 13 residues. Looked up from germline, CDR1 is KGHSH and CDR2 is LQKENI. The V and J ends lost 2 bases and 3 bases respectively, with 7 bases between them.

V is TRBV28 and J is TRBJ2-1; tentatively, D is TRBD1 (5 bases). CDR1 is MDHEN and CDR2 is SYDVKM in the germline V gene. The V and J ends lost 3 bases and 3 bases respectively, with 15 bases between them. The CDR3 runs 16 residues. CDR3 protein: CASSFQGIRGYNEQFF. In nucleotides, the CDR3 is TGTGCCAGCAGTTTTCAGGGAATTAGAGGCTACAATGAGCAGTTCTTC.

The chain couples TRBV7-2 to TRBJ1-1; tentative D call: TRBD1 (6 bases). Trimming removed 5 bases at V and 6 bases at J, with 13 bases between. Germline V lookup: CDR1 SGHTA, CDR2 FQGNSA. This CDR3 is built from 13 residues. The CDR3 DNA sequence: TGTGCCAGCAGCCGTTACAGGGAATCTGAAGCTTTCTTT. Encoded protein: CASSRYRESEAFF.

The genes are TRBV6-6 and TRBJ2-1, with 8 nucleotides matching TRBD2. V dropped 7 bases and J dropped 9; count of bases not matched to a gene: 8. CDR1 is MNHNY and CDR2 is SVGAGI in the germline V gene (reference sequence). The CDR3 runs to 13 residues. CDR3 in DNA: TGTGCCAGCAACCGGCGGGGGGTTGGTGAGCAGTTCTTC. This sequence encodes CASNRRGVGEQFF.